This T cell receptor (beta chain) was sequenced for a study of T-cell reconstitution after alpha-beta-depleted transplantation in children. Overall study findings and caveats: Where some patients showed high TCRbeta diversity at day 60, it came from recipient T cells and thymic progenitors that had survived. Among T cells one year after transplant, newly produced cells accounted for most counts and diversity.

Germline V gene data show CDR1 as SGHRS and CDR2 as YFSETQ. The V end was cut by 5 bases, the J end by 7 bases, with 13 bases between. The CDR3 totals 12 residues. Points on this clonotype: What it binds is unknown.

Molecular barcoding with unique molecular identifiers was used for the TCRbeta library. TCRdb reprocessed the PCR reads via MiXCR and lists one record per CDR3 protein. The data show a few hundred thousand distinct CDR3 sequences, roughly a quarter seen once. The genes are TRBV5-1 and TRBJ2-7; no firm D call. The starting material was PBMCs, obtained before TCRalphabeta/CD19-depleted stem cell transplant. This TCR was recovered from a boy under three years old with Wiskott-Aldrich syndrome, due to receive a stem cell transplant. This CDR3 reads CASSGRDPEQYF. The CDR3 nucleotides are TGCGCCAGCAGTGGTAGGGATCCGGAGCAGTACTTC.